This passage covers 23 T cell receptor beta chains from one sample sequenced in a study of CD8+ T cells in alopecia areata. The sequencing template was cDNA reverse transcribed from extracted RNA. TCRdb's copy holds only in-frame clones and misses some; the assay was immunoSEQ multiplex PCR. Here the sample spans about 140,000 clones, around 62% being singletons. Sequencing used CD8+ T cells sorted from blood. These receptor sequences come from a human donor in good health.

This clone was counted a few times. The V gene is TRBV5-1, the J gene TRBJ2-7; D possibly corresponds to TRBD1 (5 bases). The CDR3 runs to 16 residues. Trimming cost V 5 bases and J 2 bases, with 20 bases left between them. Germline V gene sequence: CDR1 SGHRS, CDR2 YFSETQ. In DNA form, the CDR3 reads TGCGCCAGCAGATCGGCAGGGCCCAGGGCGGCCTACGAGCAGTACTTC. It is translated as CASRSAGPRAAYEQYF.

This sequence joins TRBV19 and TRBJ2-5, with a possible D match to TRBD2 (5 bases). With 3 bases removed from V and 5 bases from J, the gap between germline ends came to 19 bases. Germline-derived CDR1 and CDR2 are LNHDA and SQIVND (reference sequence). The length of the CDR3 is 16 residues. This CDR3 is CASSMGFRDSRETQYF. CDR3 sequence (DNA): TGTGCCAGTAGTATGGGGTTCCGGGATTCGAGGGAGACCCAGTACTTC.

The rearrangement uses TRBV10-3 and TRBJ1-2; 7 bases align to TRBD1. CDR3 length: 19 amino acids. The V gene end was trimmed by 4 bases and the J gene end by 0 bases; junction bases not matched to a gene: 17. CDR1 and CDR2 from the germline V gene are ENHRY and SYGVKD. CDR3 sequence reads: CAISAGGRFSGGANYGYTF. Written as DNA, the CDR3 is TGTGCCATCAGTGCCGGTGGTCGATTCTCAGGGGGAGCTAACTATGGCTACACCTTC.

This chain joins TRBV25-1 and TRBJ2-5; 9 bases are a match to TRBD1. V lost 8 bases and J lost 2; bases outside the gene matches: 3. The CDR3 spans 13 residues. The V gene's germline CDR1 is MGHDK and CDR2 SYGVNS. This CDR3 is CASLDRGQETQYF. The CDR3 DNA follows: TGTGCCAGCCTGGACAGGGGACAAGAGACCCAGTACTTC.

This clone was seen only a few times. The chain has TRBV29-1 and TRBJ2-6; D is perhaps TRBD1 (5 bases). The V and J ends lost 4 bases and 2 bases respectively, with 12 bases between them. Germline CDR1 reads SQVTM; CDR2 reads ANQGSEA. The CDR3 loop spans 15 amino acids. CDR3 residues: CSVAMGRAGANVLTF. The CDR3 DNA is TGCAGCGTTGCAATGGGCAGGGCTGGGGCCAACGTCCTGACTTTC.

The chain has TRBV29-1 and TRBJ2-2; D is uncertain. V was trimmed by 2 bases and J by 6 bases, leaving 16 bases between them. CDR1 and CDR2 (germline): SQVTM, ANQGSEA. The CDR3 runs to 15 residues. The CDR3, as DNA: TGCAGCGTTGAAAAACCCTTTGGTCCTTCCGGGGAGCTGTTTTTT. Protein: CSVEKPFGPSGELFF.

This sequence joins TRBV15 and TRBJ2-1; D is undetermined. The V end was cut by 8 bases, the J end by 5 bases, with 13 bases between. The CDR3 covers 13 residues. Germline CDR1 and CDR2: LNHNV and YYDKDF (reference sequence). CDR3 sequence (DNA): TGTGCCACCGGCGAGAATAGACACAATGAGCAGTTCTTC. Translation: CATGENRHNEQFF.

Ten or more counts support this clone. V and J are TRBV9 and TRBJ2-7; TRBD2 aligns across 7 bases. The ends lost 0 bases at V and 4 bases at J; junction bases unmatched: 4. Germline lookup yields CDR1 SGDLS and CDR2 YYNGEE. The CDR3 runs 14 residues. The DNA of the CDR3 is TGTGCCAGCAGCGTAGACGGGAGGTGGTACGAGCAGTACTTC. It codes for CASSVDGRWYEQYF.

The chain joins TRBV4-1 to TRBJ1-1; possibly TRBD1 for D (5 bases). The CDR3 has 14 residues. From germline, CDR1 is MGHRA and CDR2 YSYEKL. V was shortened by 4 bases and J by 4 bases, with 13 bases between the two germline ends. The CDR3 loop is CASSPTRGSTEAFF. In DNA form, the CDR3 reads TGCGCCAGCAGCCCGACAAGGGGAAGCACTGAAGCTTTCTTT.

The chain recombines TRBV9 with TRBJ2-5, with D possibly matching TRBD2 (6 bases). There are 15 residues in the CDR3. Deletions cut 4 bases from V and 3 bases from J, with 16 bases between. The germline V gene encodes CDR1 SGDLS and CDR2 YYNGEE. CDR3 sequence (DNA): TGTGCCAGCAGCCCTTTAGATGGCGGGAAAGAGACCCAGTACTTC. This codes for CASSPLDGGKETQYF. Combining the CDR3 with reference TRBV9 and TRBJ2-5 gives the whole variable domain DSGVTQTPKHLITATGQRVTLRCSPRSGDLSVYWYQQSLDQGLQFLIQYYNGEERAKGNILERFSAQQFPDLHSELNLSSLELGDSALYFCASSPLDGGKETQYFGPGTRLLVL.

V and J are TRBV7-7 and TRBJ2-2; 7 bases align to TRBD2. Germline V gene lookup returns CDR1 SSHAT and CDR2 FNYEAQ (reference sequence). The CDR3 contains 14 residues. V gave up 5 bases and J gave up 5 bases; unmatched junction bases: 5. CDR3: CASSVGGVTGELFF. The CDR3, as DNA: TGTGCCAGCAGCGTTGGGGGGGTGACCGGGGAGCTGTTTTTT.

The chain combines TRBV9 with TRBJ1-2; D ambiguous. V lost 6 bases, J lost 7 bases, and 10 bases lay in between. CDR3 size: 11 residues. Germline loops: CDR1 SGDLS, CDR2 YYNGEE. This chain's CDR3 is CASKTLGGYTF. The CDR3 DNA reads as TGTGCCAGCAAAACCTTGGGTGGCTACACCTTC. The entire variable domain, with the rest obtained from reference TRBV9 and TRBJ1-2, is as follows: DSGVTQTPKHLITATGQRVTLRCSPRSGDLSVYWYQQSLDQGLQFLIQYYNGEERAKGNILERFSAQQFPDLHSELNLSSLELGDSALYFCASKTLGGYTFGSGTRLTVV.

The chain has TRBV27 and TRBJ2-7; the D is unclear. V shed 5 bases and J shed 3 bases, with 11 bases lying between them. Germline V lookup: CDR1 MNHEY, CDR2 SMNVEV (reference sequence). This CDR3 region has 13 residues. The CDR3 reads CASSEANLYEQYF. The CDR3 DNA is TGTGCCAGCAGTGAGGCCAACCTCTACGAGCAGTACTTC.

The genes are TRBV30 and TRBJ1-2; D not resolved. This CDR3 has 11 residues. V dropped 5 bases and J dropped 7 bases, with 11 bases sitting between them. Germline CDR1 reads GTSNPN; CDR2 reads SVGIG (reference sequence). The CDR3 sequence is CAWGFNRGYTF. The CDR3 nucleotides read TGTGCCTGGGGGTTTAATCGTGGCTACACCTTC.

The sample holds a few counts of this clone. Written as DNA, the CDR3 is TGTGCCAGCAGCACCCTGGCGGGGACTAGCACAGATACGCAGTATTTT. It encodes CASSTLAGTSTDTQYF. J is TRBJ2-3 and V is TRBV27; D may be TRBD2 (6 bases). Germline CDR1 is MNHEY and CDR2 is SMNVEV (reference sequence). V shed 6 bases and J shed 0 bases, with 16 bases lying between them. The CDR3 is made up of 16 amino acids.

Here the CDR3 reads CASSFYGLAGNRAGNEQFF. The CDR3, as DNA: TGTGCCAGCAGCTTTTACGGACTAGCGGGAAACCGTGCGGGGAATGAGCAGTTCTTC. This chain joins TRBV7-6 and TRBJ2-1; the match to TRBD2 covers 12 bases. CDR3 length equals 19 residues. Trimming removed 3 bases from V and 7 bases from J; junction bases left unmatched: 16. Germline V CDR1 and CDR2: SGHVS, FNYEAQ. The full variable domain, rest sourced from reference TRBV7-6 and TRBJ2-1, is GAGVSQSPRYKVTKRGQDVALRCDPISGHVSLYWYRQALGQGPEFLTYFNYEAQQDKSGLPNDRFSAERPEGSISTLTIQRTEQRDSAMYRCASSFYGLAGNRAGNEQFFGPGTRLTVL.

This clone was seen more than once but under ten times. This chain uses TRBV29-1 with TRBJ2-1; 7 bases map to TRBD1. The CDR3 consists of 16 residues. Germline values: CDR1 SQVTM, CDR2 ANQGSEA. V shed 6 bases and J 2 bases; nucleotides not matched to a gene: 13. CDR3 residues: CSVLNQDRPPYNEQFF. The CDR3 nucleotides read TGCAGCGTCCTCAACCAGGACAGGCCGCCCTACAATGAGCAGTTCTTC.

This chain uses TRBV15 with TRBJ2-2; 9 bases map to TRBD1. Germline CDR1 and CDR2: LNHNV and YYDKDF (reference sequence). The length of the CDR3 is 20 residues. J was trimmed by 3 bases and V by 0 bases; bases with no gene match: 14. CDR3 protein: CATSRESGTGTWSHTGELFF. CDR3 bases: TGTGCCACCAGCAGAGAGTCCGGGACAGGGACTTGGTCTCACACCGGGGAGCTGTTTTTT.

V and J are TRBV7-9 and TRBJ2-1, with 14 bases identical to TRBD2. Germline CDR1 SEHNR, CDR2 FQNEAQ (reference sequence). The CDR3 length is 18 residues. V shed 5 bases, J shed 1 base, and the junction held 7 bases outside the gene matches. CDR3 residues: CASSPGTSGSGSYNEQFF. The CDR3 nucleotides read TGTGCCAGCAGCCCGGGGACTAGCGGGAGCGGTTCCTACAATGAGCAGTTCTTC.

The chain is built from TRBV29-1 and TRBJ1-1, with D perhaps matching TRBD1 (6 bases). Germline CDR1 SQVTM, CDR2 ANQGSEA. The CDR3 loop spans 12 amino acids. V was pared by 3 bases and J by 7 bases, with 12 bases between. The DNA of the CDR3 is TGCAGCGTTGAGATGGGGGCCTTTGAAGCTTTCTTT. It is translated as CSVEMGAFEAFF. Looking up the rest from reference TRBV29-1 and TRBJ1-1 gives the full variable domain: SAVISQKPSRDICQRGTSLTIQCQVDSQVTMMFWYRQQPGQSLTLIATANQGSEATYESGFVIDKFPISRPNLTFSTLTVSNMSPEDSSIYLCSVEMGAFEAFFGQGTRLTVV.

V and J are TRBV5-1 and TRBJ2-7; D unresolved. The CDR3 runs to 14 residues. The germline V gene encodes CDR1 SGHRS and CDR2 YFSETQ. Trimming shortened V by 0 bases and J by 5 bases, and 12 bases separated the two germline ends. This CDR3 reads CASSLDTPIDEQYF. The CDR3, as DNA: TGCGCCAGCAGCTTGGACACCCCTATCGACGAGCAGTACTTC.

The chain employs TRBV2 and TRBJ2-7; 8 nucleotides line up with TRBD1. V shed 7 bases, J shed 5 bases, and the junction held 4 bases outside the gene matches. This CDR3 spans 12 amino acids. Germline V gives CDR1 SNHLY, CDR2 FYNNEI. CDR3 protein: CASIQGANEQYF. The CDR3 nucleotides are TGTGCCAGCATCCAGGGGGCTAACGAGCAGTACTTC.

The chain is built from TRBV2 and TRBJ2-7; TRBD1 agrees at 7 bases. This CDR3 region has 14 residues. CDR1 is SNHLY and CDR2 is FYNNEI in the germline V gene. The trim removed 3 bases at V and 4 bases at J, leaving 6 bases unmatched. This CDR3 is CASSDSDRAYEQYF. The CDR3 DNA follows: TGTGCCAGCAGTGATTCAGACAGGGCATACGAGCAGTACTTC.